This T cell receptor beta chain was identified in a study of blood T cell repertoires in COVID-19. Sequencing used immunoSEQ multiplex PCR; TCRdb keeps in-frame clones, though not all of them. The sample carries about 170,000 clones, around 80% recorded once. This CDR3 comprises 16 residues. Germline values: CDR1 SGHTA, CDR2 FQGNSA. The junction had 10 bases not matched to a gene; V was cut back by 5 bases and J by 4 bases. The clonotype originates from a woman in her seventies with COVID-19, enrolled during active disease. The source material was peripheral blood. V gene TRBV7-2 combines with J gene TRBJ2-3, with 9 bases matching TRBD1. The CDR3 here is CASSPGAGTGSDTQYF. For the CDR3, the DNA is TGTGCCAGCAGCCCCGGGGCTGGGACAGGGTCAGATACGCAGTATTTT.